A single sample gave rise to the 20 T cell receptor beta chains below, sequenced in a study of blood T cell repertoires in COVID-19. Here immunoSEQ multiplex PCR was the method, and the copy in TCRdb shows in-frame clones only, minus some. The data contain around 320,000 clones, nearly 90% of them singletons. The sequencing sample was made of peripheral blood. The receptors originated from a woman aged 25 to 45 with COVID-19, enrolled during active disease.

This chain joins TRBV19 and TRBJ2-3; D remains ambiguous. This CDR3 is built from 12 residues. V shed 5 bases and J shed 4 bases, with 7 bases lying between them. Germline V lookup: CDR1 LNHDA, CDR2 SQIVND (reference sequence). The CDR3: CASSVRADTQYF. The CDR3 coding sequence is TGTGCCAGTAGTGTACGCGCAGATACGCAGTATTTT.

V and J are TRBV30 and TRBJ1-2, with D maybe TRBD1 (5 bases). The germline CDR1 and CDR2 sequences are GTSNPN and SVGIG (reference sequence). The CDR3 consists of 14 residues. V lost 2 bases and J lost 5, with 15 bases in between. The CDR3 loop reads CAWSLGDFLYGYTF. DNA for the CDR3: TGTGCCTGGAGTCTAGGGGACTTTCTATATGGCTACACCTTC.

V and J are TRBV3-1 (or the pseudogene TRBV3-2) and TRBJ1-6, with a tentative D call TRBD1 (5 bases). Germline V gene data show CDR1 as LGHDT and CDR2 as YNNKEL (reference sequence). The length of the CDR3 is 15 residues. With 5 bases removed from V and 8 bases from J, the gap between germline ends came to 16 bases. The CDR3 DNA is TGTGCCAGCAGCTCCAACGACGGGGGTTATTCACCCCTCCACTTT. The encoded protein is CASSSNDGGYSPLHF.

The chain carries TRBV27 and TRBJ2-1; 8 bases map to TRBD2. Germline V gene data show CDR1 as MNHEY and CDR2 as SMNVEV (reference sequence). J lost 6 bases, V lost 2 bases, and 6 bases had no gene match. This CDR3 is built from 15 residues. The CDR3 reads CASSLRGGPLNEQFF. The CDR3 nucleotides are TGTGCCAGCAGTTTACGGGGGGGGCCCCTCAATGAGCAGTTCTTC.

This sequence joins TRBV2 and TRBJ1-5; perhaps TRBD1 as D (6 bases). The CDR3 extends over 14 amino acids. V lost 4 bases to trimming and J lost 5 bases, with 12 bases between them. Germline values: CDR1 SNHLY, CDR2 FYNNEI. CDR3 DNA sequence: TGTGCCAGCAGTGCTACAGGGATGGATCAGCCCCAGCATTTT. Translating gives CASSATGMDQPQHF. The whole variable domain, filled in from reference TRBV2 and TRBJ1-5, reads EPEVTQTPSHQVTQMGQEVILRCVPISNHLYFYWYRQILGQKVEFLVSFYNNEISEKSEIFDDQFSVERPDGSNFTLKIRSTKLEDSAMYFCASSATGMDQPQHFGDGTRLSIL.

The chain combines TRBV6-2 or TRBV6-3 with TRBJ2-7; unclear D gene. Germline CDR1 reads MNHEY; CDR2 reads SVGEGT. CDR3 length equals 11 residues. The ends were cut back, 5 bases at V and 3 bases at J, with 5 bases in the middle. CDR3 sequence: CASSSYYEQYF. As DNA, the CDR3 is TGTGCCAGCAGTAGCTACTACGAGCAGTACTTC.

The chain employs TRBV19 and TRBJ2-7; maybe TRBD1 (6 bases). Between the trimmed V and J ends, which lost 4 bases and 2 bases, there was a span of 24 bases. In germline, CDR1 is LNHDA, CDR2 SQIVND (reference sequence). This CDR3 contains 18 residues. CDR3 DNA: TGTGCCAGTAGTAAAGCGTTGGGGGCGTTTACGATCGCCTACGAGCAGTACTTC. Protein product: CASSKALGAFTIAYEQYF.

This clone was seen a handful of times. This chain uses TRBV7-9 with TRBJ2-4; tentatively, D is TRBD2 (6 bases). V lost 1 base and J 10 bases, leaving 29 bases between the germline ends. Looked up from germline, CDR1 is SEHNR and CDR2 is FQNEAQ (reference sequence). The length of the CDR3 is 19 residues. The CDR3 sequence is CASSLVKSAAGSRVLIQYF. The CDR3 DNA reads as TGTGCCAGCAGCTTAGTAAAATCTGCTGCCGGGAGTAGGGTTCTGATTCAGTACTTC.

This clone was recorded only once. The J gene is TRBJ2-7, the V gene TRBV18, with a possible D match to TRBD2 (6 bases). The CDR3 sequence is 15 residues long. Looked up from germline, CDR1 is KGHSH and CDR2 is LQKENI. Deletions cut 6 bases from V and 1 base from J, with 16 bases between. The CDR3 is CASSPTSPNSYEQYF. The CDR3 DNA reads TGTGCCAGCTCGCCGACTAGTCCCAATTCCTACGAGCAGTACTTC. Variable domain in full (rest from reference TRBV18 and TRBJ2-7): NAGVMQNPRHLVRRRGQEARLRCSPMKGHSHVYWYRQLPEEGLKFMVYLQKENIIDESGMPKERFSAEFPKEGPSILRIQQVVRGDSAAYFCASSPTSPNSYEQYFGPGTRLTVT.

This chain joins TRBV4-2 and TRBJ1-1; 7 bases line up with TRBD1. CDR3 length: 12 residues. Unmatched junction bases numbered 4, after V lost 4 bases and J lost 8 bases. Germline V gives CDR1 LGHNA, CDR2 YNFKEQ. The CDR3 region is CASSPQGPEAFF. CDR3 DNA: TGTGCCAGCAGCCCACAGGGGCCAGAAGCTTTCTTT.

The V and J genes are TRBV12-1 and TRBJ2-1; no DNA check was done on the table's D call, TRBD1. TRBV12-1 is recorded as a pseudogene. The CDR3 contains 16 residues. CDR3: CASSWTGILTYNEQFF. The CDR3, as DNA: TGTGCCAGCAGCTGGACAGGGATCTTAACCTACAATGAGCAGTTCTTC.

The chain's CDR3 is CASSSVQAYSNQPQHF. The CDR3 region has the DNA TGTGCCAGCAGTTCGGTCCAGGCGTATAGCAATCAGCCCCAGCATTTT. The V call is TRBV6-6, the J call TRBJ1-5; no firm D call. CDR3 size: 16 residues. V gave up 4 bases and J gave up 0 bases, with 13 bases separating them. Looked up from germline, CDR1 is MNHNY and CDR2 is SVGAGI (reference sequence).

This chain links TRBV10-1 with TRBJ1-2; 10 bases line up with TRBD1. Per germline, CDR1 WNHNN and CDR2 SYGVQD (reference sequence). The CDR3 contains 14 residues. V was pared by 3 bases and J by 5 bases, with 3 bases of the junction left unmatched. The CDR3 sequence is CASSDWTGGYGYTF. The CDR3 nucleotides read TGCGCCAGCAGTGATTGGACAGGGGGATATGGCTACACCTTC.

The rearrangement uses TRBV19 and TRBJ1-2, with D perhaps matching TRBD1 (5 bases). Germline V gives CDR1 LNHDA, CDR2 SQIVND (reference sequence). The CDR3 loop spans 13 amino acids. The ends were cut back, 5 bases at V and 4 bases at J, with 11 bases in the middle. In DNA form, the CDR3 reads TGTGCCAGTAGTTATGACAGCGTCTATGGCTACACCTTC. It yields the protein CASSYDSVYGYTF.

The genes are TRBV29-1 and TRBJ2-2; TRBD2 is a possible D gene (6 bases). This CDR3 has 16 amino acids. V lost 1 base, J lost 6 bases, and 18 bases lay in between. CDR1 SQVTM and CDR2 ANQGSEA come from the germline V gene. CDR3 nucleotides: TGCAGCGTTGAAGGGGCGCGCGGGGCTTACCCCGGGGAGCTGTTTTTT. It codes for CSVEGARGAYPGELFF.

This chain links TRBV4-1 with TRBJ1-2; D is unclear. Germline V CDR1 and CDR2: MGHRA, YSYEKL. Trimming took 7 bases from V and 0 from J, leaving 6 bases between them. The CDR3 runs to 12 residues. The CDR3 reads CASTNTNYGYTF. The DNA for the CDR3 is TGCGCCAGCACGAACACTAACTATGGCTACACCTTC.

The chain employs TRBV25-1 and TRBJ1-2; 12 positions agree with TRBD1. V shed 8 bases and J 0 bases; nucleotides not matched to a gene: 7. The CDR3 has 16 amino acids. Germline CDR1 reads MGHDK; CDR2 reads SYGVNS. The CDR3 DNA follows: TGTGCCAGCGGGGGACAGGGGGCCTCGCCTAACTATGGCTACACCTTC. Encoded protein: CASGGQGASPNYGYTF.

The V gene is TRBV6-1, the J gene TRBJ2-7, with 8 bases identical to TRBD1. The V segment lost 2 bases and the J segment 3 bases; nucleotides outside the gene matches: 9. The germline CDR1 and CDR2 sequences are MNHNS and SASEGT. This CDR3 contains 16 residues. CDR3 sequence: CASSEIPDRANYEQYF. DNA for the CDR3: TGTGCCAGCAGTGAAATCCCGGACAGGGCGAACTACGAGCAGTACTTC.

This sequence joins TRBV18 and TRBJ2-3, with a weak D call TRBD1 (7 bases). The CDR3 covers 15 residues. V lost 3 bases and J 1 base, leaving 11 bases between the germline ends. Looked up from germline, CDR1 is KGHSH and CDR2 is LQKENI. The CDR3 spells CASSPDREGTDTQYF. For the CDR3, the DNA is TGTGCCAGCTCACCTGACAGGGAGGGCACAGATACGCAGTATTTT. The full variable domain, rest sourced from reference TRBV18 and TRBJ2-3, is NAGVMQNPRHLVRRRGQEARLRCSPMKGHSHVYWYRQLPEEGLKFMVYLQKENIIDESGMPKERFSAEFPKEGPSILRIQQVVRGDSAAYFCASSPDREGTDTQYFGPGTRLTVL.

The CDR3 loop is CASSSPDRGKSYGYTF. CDR3 coding DNA: TGTGCCAGCAGCTCGCCGGACAGGGGAAAAAGCTATGGCTACACCTTC. This chain uses TRBV13 with TRBJ1-2; 9 bases align to TRBD1. The trim removed 4 bases at V and 4 bases at J, leaving 10 bases unmatched. Per the germline V gene, CDR1 is PRHDT and CDR2 is FYEKMQ (reference sequence). The CDR3 consists of 16 residues.